Sequencing of this TCR beta chain was carried out in a study of T cell responses to AZD1222 COVID-19 vaccine. About the research overall: Second doses were pooled across both intervals (about 4 or about 12 weeks).

This clone appeared once. The target antigen is unknown. CDR1 and CDR2 (germline): SGHRS, YFSETQ. With V trimmed by 4 bases and J by 6 bases, 12 bases remained unmatched. This CDR3 contains 16 residues. Libraries were prepared by immunoSEQ multiplex PCR; TCRdb keeps only in-frame clonotypes and omits some of them. Counted here are about 210,000 clones, about 92% occurring once; the ten biggest clones make up 1% to 1.5%. Study-level findings and limits: The study sampled repertoires only after the peak T cell response. White British people made up most donors, females outnumbered males, and clonal diversity was possibly underestimated.

Sample: peripheral blood, taken on day 0 of AZD1222 vaccination. The sequence derives from an adult in good health. The V gene is TRBV5-1, the J gene TRBJ1-2; TRBD1 agrees at 10 bases. The CDR3 is CASSLGYSTGGDGYTF. The DNA for the CDR3 is TGCGCCAGCAGCCTCGGATACTCGACAGGGGGCGATGGCTACACCTTC.